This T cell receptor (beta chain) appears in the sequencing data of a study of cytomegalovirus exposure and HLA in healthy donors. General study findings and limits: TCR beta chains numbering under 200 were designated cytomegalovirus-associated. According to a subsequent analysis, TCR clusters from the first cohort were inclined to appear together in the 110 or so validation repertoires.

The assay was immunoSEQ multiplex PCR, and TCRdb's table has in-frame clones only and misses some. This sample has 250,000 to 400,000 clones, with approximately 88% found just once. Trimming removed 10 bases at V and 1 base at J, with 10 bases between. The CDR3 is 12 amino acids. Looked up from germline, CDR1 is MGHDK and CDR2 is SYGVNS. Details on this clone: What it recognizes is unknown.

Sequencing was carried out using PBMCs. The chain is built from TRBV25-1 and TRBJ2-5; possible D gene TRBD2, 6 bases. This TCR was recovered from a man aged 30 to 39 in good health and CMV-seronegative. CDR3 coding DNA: TGTGCCACTGGGGACTTCCAAGAGACCCAGTACTTC. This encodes CATGDFQETQYF.